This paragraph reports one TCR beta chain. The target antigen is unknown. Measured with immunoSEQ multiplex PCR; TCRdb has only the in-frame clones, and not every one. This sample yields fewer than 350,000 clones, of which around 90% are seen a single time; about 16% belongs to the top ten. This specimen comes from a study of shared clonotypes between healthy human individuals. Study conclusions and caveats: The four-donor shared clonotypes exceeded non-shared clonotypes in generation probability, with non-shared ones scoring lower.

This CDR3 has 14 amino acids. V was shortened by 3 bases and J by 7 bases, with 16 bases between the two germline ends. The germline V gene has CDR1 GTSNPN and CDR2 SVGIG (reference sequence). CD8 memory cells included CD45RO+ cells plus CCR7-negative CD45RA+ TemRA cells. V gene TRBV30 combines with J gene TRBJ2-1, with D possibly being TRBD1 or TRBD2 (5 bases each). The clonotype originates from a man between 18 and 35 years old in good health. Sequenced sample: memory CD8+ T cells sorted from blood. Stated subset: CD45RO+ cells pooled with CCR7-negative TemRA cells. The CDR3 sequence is CAWRPTVGVNEQFF. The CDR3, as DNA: TGTGCCTGGAGGCCTACAGTGGGGGTGAATGAGCAGTTCTTC.